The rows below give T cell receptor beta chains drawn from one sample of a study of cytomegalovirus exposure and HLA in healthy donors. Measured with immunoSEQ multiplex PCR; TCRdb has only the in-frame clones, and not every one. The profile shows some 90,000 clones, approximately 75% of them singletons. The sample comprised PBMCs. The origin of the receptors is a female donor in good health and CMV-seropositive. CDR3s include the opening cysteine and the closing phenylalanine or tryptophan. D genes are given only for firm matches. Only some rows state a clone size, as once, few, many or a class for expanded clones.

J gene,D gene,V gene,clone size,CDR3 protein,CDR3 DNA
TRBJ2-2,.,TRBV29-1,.,CSTPGLTGELFF,TGCAGTACTCCGGGACTTACCGGGGAGCTGTTTTTT
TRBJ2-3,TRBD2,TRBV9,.,CASSLSGGAPGTQYF,TGTGCCAGCAGCCTTAGCGGGGGGGCCCCGGGTACGCAGTATTTT
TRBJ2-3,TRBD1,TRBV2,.,CASGSSGGGTDTQYF,TGTGCCAGCGGGAGCTCAGGGGGAGGCACAGATACGCAGTATTTT
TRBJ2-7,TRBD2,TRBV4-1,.,CASSPSGKSSYEQYF,TGCGCCAGCAGCCCCAGCGGGAAAAGCTCCTACGAGCAGTACTTC
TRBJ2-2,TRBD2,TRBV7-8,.,CASTILTSGTTGELFF,TGTGCCAGCACCATACTGACTAGCGGGACGACCGGGGAGCTGTTTTTT
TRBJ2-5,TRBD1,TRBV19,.,CASSLGQGRETQYF,TGTGCCAGTAGTCTAGGACAGGGCAGGGAGACCCAGTACTTC
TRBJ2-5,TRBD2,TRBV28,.,CASTSYGGGQETQYF,TGTGCCAGCACCTCTTACGGCGGGGGGCAAGAGACCCAGTACTTC
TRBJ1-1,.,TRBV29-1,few,CSGRRGEDTEAFF,TGCAGCGGGAGGCGGGGGGAGGACACTGAAGCTTTCTTT
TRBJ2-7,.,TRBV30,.,CAYYPRSSYEQYF,TGTGCCTACTACCCAAGGAGCTCCTACGAGCAGTACTTC
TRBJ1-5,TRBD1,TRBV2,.,CASTARTGVQPQHF,TGTGCCAGCACCGCCCGGACAGGGGTTCAGCCCCAGCATTTT
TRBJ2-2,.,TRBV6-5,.,CASSRGSGELFF,TGTGCCAGCAGCAGGGGATCCGGGGAGCTGTTTTTT
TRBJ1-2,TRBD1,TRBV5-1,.,CASSRGQGSYGYTF,TGCGCCAGCAGCCGGGGACAGGGGAGCTATGGCTACACCTTC
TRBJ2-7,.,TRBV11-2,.,CASSHTQGYEQYF,TGTGCCAGCAGCCATACACAGGGCTACGAGCAGTACTTC
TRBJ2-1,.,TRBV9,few,CASSPSLQGGNHEQFF,TGTGCCAGCAGTCCCTCTTTACAGGGTGGAAACCATGAGCAGTTCTTC
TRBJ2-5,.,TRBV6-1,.,CASRSARSGGQYF,TGTGCCAGCAGATCCGCGAGGAGTGGTGGCCAGTACTTC
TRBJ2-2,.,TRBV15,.,CATRRGEVGELFF,TGTGCCACCCGCCGTGGGGAGGTCGGGGAGCTGTTTTTT
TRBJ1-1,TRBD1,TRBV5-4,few,CASSLRTGNTEAFF,TGTGCCAGCAGCTTAAGGACAGGGAACACTGAAGCTTTCTTT